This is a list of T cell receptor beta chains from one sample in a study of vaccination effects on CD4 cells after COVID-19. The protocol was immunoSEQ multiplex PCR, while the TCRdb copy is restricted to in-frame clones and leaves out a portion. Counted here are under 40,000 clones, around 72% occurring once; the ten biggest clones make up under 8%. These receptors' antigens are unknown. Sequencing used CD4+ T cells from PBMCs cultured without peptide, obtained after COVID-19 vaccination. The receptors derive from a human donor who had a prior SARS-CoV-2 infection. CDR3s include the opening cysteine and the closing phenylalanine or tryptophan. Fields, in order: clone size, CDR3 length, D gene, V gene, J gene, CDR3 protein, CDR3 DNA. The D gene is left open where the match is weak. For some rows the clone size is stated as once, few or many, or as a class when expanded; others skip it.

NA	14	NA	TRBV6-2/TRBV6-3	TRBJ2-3	CASSYVQSTDTQYF	TGTGCCAGCAGTTACGTACAGAGCACAGATACGCAGTATTTT
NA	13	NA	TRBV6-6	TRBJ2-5	CATINGGRETQYF	TGTGCCACCATAAACGGGGGCCGAGAGACCCAGTACTTC
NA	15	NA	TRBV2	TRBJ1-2	CASSQNRGGHRGYTF	TGTGCCAGCAGCCAGAATAGAGGGGGGCATCGCGGCTACACCTTC
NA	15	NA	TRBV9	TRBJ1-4	CASSAHKDTNEKLFF	TGTGCCAGCAGCGCCCACAAGGATACTAATGAAAAACTGTTTTTT
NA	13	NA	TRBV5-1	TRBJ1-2	CASRTDTNYGYTF	TGCGCCAGCAGGACTGACACTAACTATGGCTACACCTTC
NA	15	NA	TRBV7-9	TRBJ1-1	CASSSPRSMNTEAFF	TGTGCCAGCAGCTCGCCGCGCTCCATGAACACTGAAGCTTTCTTT
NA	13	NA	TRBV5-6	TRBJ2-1	CASSLSDRNEQFF	TGTGCCAGCAGCTTGTCCGACAGAAATGAGCAGTTCTTC
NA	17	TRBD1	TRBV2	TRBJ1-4	CASSEAMTGGGDEKLFF	TGTGCCAGCAGTGAAGCGATGACAGGGGGAGGTGATGAAAAACTGTTTTTT
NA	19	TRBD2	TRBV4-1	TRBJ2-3	CASSQRFTGGQISTDTQYF	TGCGCCAGCAGCCAACGGTTCACGGGGGGGCAAATCAGCACAGATACGCAGTATTTT
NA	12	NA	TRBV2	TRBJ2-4	CATQNDGSAKNF	TGTGCCACCCAGAACGACGGCAGTGCGAAAAACTTC
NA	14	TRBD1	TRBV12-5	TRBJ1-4	CASGGDSGNEKLFF	TGTGCTAGTGGAGGGGACAGCGGTAATGAAAAACTGTTTTTT
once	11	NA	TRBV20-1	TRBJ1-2	CSAAHRAGYTF	TGCAGTGCTGCCCACAGGGCCGGCTACACCTTC
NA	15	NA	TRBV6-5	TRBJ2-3	CASSTRGPAEDTQYF	TGTGCCAGCAGTACTCGGGGGCCGGCGGAAGATACGCAGTATTTT
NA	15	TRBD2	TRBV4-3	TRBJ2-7	CASSQGVAGGGEQYF	TGCGCCAGCAGCCAAGGGGTAGCGGGAGGAGGCGAGCAGTACTTC
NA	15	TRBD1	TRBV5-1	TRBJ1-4	CASSLTGRISEKLFF	TGCGCCAGCAGCCTGACAGGGAGAATTAGTGAAAAACTGTTTTTT
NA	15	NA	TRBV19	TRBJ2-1	CASSIWRADVVEQFF	TGTGCCAGTAGTATATGGCGCGCGGATGTAGTTGAGCAGTTCTTC
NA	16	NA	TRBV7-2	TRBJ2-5	CASSRWDGAEQETQYF	TGTGCCAGCAGCCGTTGGGACGGGGCTGAGCAAGAGACCCAGTACTTC
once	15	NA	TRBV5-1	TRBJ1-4	CASSFMGATNEKLFF	TGCGCCAGCAGCTTTATGGGTGCAACTAATGAAAAACTGTTTTTT
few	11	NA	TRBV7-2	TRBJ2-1	CASSSGIEQFF	TGTGCCAGCAGCTCAGGGATCGAGCAGTTCTTC
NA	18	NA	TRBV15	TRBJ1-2	CATSRDRGSSEANYGYTF	TGTGCCACCAGCAGAGATAGGGGGTCTTCCGAAGCTAACTATGGCTACACCTTC
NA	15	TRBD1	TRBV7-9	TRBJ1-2	CASSPRDRNNYGYTF	TGTGCCAGCAGCCCCCGGGACAGAAATAACTATGGCTACACCTTC
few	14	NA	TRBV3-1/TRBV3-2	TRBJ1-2	CASSQDAKGLGYTF	TGTGCCAGCAGCCAAGATGCGAAGGGACTTGGCTACACCTTC
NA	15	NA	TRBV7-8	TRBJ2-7	CASSFSGSSYDEQYF	TGTGCCAGCAGCTTTTCCGGGAGCTCATACGACGAGCAGTACTTC
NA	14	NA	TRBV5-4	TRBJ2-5	CASSWGTLQETQYF	TGTGCCAGCAGCTGGGGGACTCTCCAAGAGACCCAGTACTTC
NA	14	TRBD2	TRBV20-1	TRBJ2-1	CSASRTSGYNEQFF	TGCAGTGCTAGTAGGACTAGCGGCTACAATGAGCAGTTCTTC
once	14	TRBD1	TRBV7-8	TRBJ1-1	CASSLRTGSIGAFF	TGTGCCAGCAGCTTAAGGACAGGGTCGATCGGAGCTTTCTTT
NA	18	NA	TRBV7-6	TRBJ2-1	CASSLDPPSGGIYNEQFF	TGTGCCAGCAGCTTAGATCCCCCCAGCGGCGGAATCTACAATGAGCAGTTCTTC
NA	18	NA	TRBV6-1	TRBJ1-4	CASSDHNSRSATNEKLFF	TGTGCCAGCAGTGACCACAACTCGCGGTCTGCAACTAATGAAAAACTGTTTTTT
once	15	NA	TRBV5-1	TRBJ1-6	CASSYGQSYNSPLHF	TGCGCCAGCAGCTACGGACAGAGTTATAATTCACCCCTCCACTTT
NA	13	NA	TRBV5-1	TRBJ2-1	CASSLGRDNEQFF	TGCGCCAGCAGCTTGGGGCGGGACAATGAGCAGTTCTTC
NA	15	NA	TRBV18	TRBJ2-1	CASSPSQGSYNEQFF	TGTGCCAGCTCACCATCCCAAGGCTCCTACAATGAGCAGTTCTTC
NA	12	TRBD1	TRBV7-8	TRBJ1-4	CASSTYRDSLFF	TGTGCCAGCAGCACTTACCGGGACAGTTTGTTTTTT
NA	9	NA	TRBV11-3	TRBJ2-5	CALRKTQYF	TGTGCCCTGAGGAAGACCCAGTACTTC
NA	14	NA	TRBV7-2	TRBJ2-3	CASSWDVAPDTQYF	TGTGCCAGCAGCTGGGACGTCGCCCCAGATACGCAGTATTTT
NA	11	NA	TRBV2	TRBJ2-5	CASSYFETQYF	TGTGCCAGCAGCTATTTTGAGACCCAGTACTTC
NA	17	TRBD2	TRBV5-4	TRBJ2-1	CASSTGTSGTSYNEQFF	TGTGCCAGCAGCACCGGGACTAGCGGGACCTCGTACAATGAGCAGTTCTTC
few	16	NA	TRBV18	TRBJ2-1	CASSPRVGDSYNEQFF	TGTGCCAGCTCACCACGAGTCGGGGACTCCTACAATGAGCAGTTCTTC
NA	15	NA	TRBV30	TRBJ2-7	CAWSVTGREVYEQYF	TGTGCCTGGAGTGTGACAGGGCGGGAGGTCTACGAGCAGTACTTC
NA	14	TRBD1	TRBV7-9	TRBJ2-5	CASSLTGGGKTQYF	TGTGCCAGCAGCTTAACAGGGGGCGGTAAGACCCAGTACTTC
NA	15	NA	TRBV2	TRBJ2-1	CASSEPLAISNEQFF	TGTGCCAGCAGCGAACCTCTAGCGATCTCCAATGAGCAGTTCTTC
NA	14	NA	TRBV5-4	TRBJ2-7	CASSLGIGPYEQYF	TGTGCCAGCAGCTTGGGAATAGGTCCCTACGAGCAGTACTTC
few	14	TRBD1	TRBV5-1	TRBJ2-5	CASSEPGQQETQYF	TGCGCCAGCAGCGAGCCGGGACAGCAAGAGACCCAGTACTTC
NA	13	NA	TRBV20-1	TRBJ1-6	CSASAQYNSPLHF	TGCAGTGCTAGTGCACAGTATAATTCACCCCTCCACTTT
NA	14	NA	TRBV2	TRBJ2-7	CASSEVESSYEQYF	TGTGCCAGCAGTGAAGTGGAAAGCTCCTACGAGCAGTACTTC
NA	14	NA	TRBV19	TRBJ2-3	CATRRRGRTDTQYF	TGTGCCACCCGAAGGAGGGGGCGCACAGATACGCAGTATTTT